Listed here are 10 T cell receptor beta chains from one sample, sequenced in a study of PD-L1 blockade in urothelial cancer. As to time point: peripheral blood 6 weeks after treatment start. Generated by immunoSEQ multiplex PCR, the TCRdb table keeps only in-frame clones and is missing some. The sample records some 48,000 clones, roughly 80% being singletons. This specimen was PBMCs, taken around atezolizumab (anti-PD-L1) treatment. These receptors all come from a man aged 65-85 years with urothelial cancer.

V gene TRBV7-6 combines with J gene TRBJ1-4; TRBD1 agrees at 8 bases. The J segment lost 8 bases and the V segment lost 4 bases, leaving 6 bases of the junction unmatched. The CDR3 is made up of 14 amino acids. Per germline, CDR1 SGHVS and CDR2 FNYEAQ. The CDR3 sequence is CASSSPGQGEKLFF. CDR3 in DNA: TGTGCCAGCAGCTCCCCCGGACAGGGCGAAAAACTGTTTTTT.

V is TRBV11-1 and J is TRBJ1-4; the D gene is possibly TRBD1 (6 bases). The CDR3 contains 15 residues. V dropped 3 bases and J dropped 4 bases, with 12 bases sitting between them. Per germline, CDR1 SGHAT and CDR2 FQDESV (reference sequence). CDR3 coding DNA: TGTGCCAGCAGCTTCCGGACAGATTATAATGAAAAACTGTTTTTT. This sequence encodes CASSFRTDYNEKLFF.

The rearrangement uses TRBV7-3 and TRBJ2-5; maybe TRBD1 (6 bases). CDR3 length: 15 amino acids. V lost 5 bases and J lost 4, with 17 bases in between. Germline loops: CDR1 SGHTA, CDR2 FQGTGA. The CDR3 reads CASSPTGLMGETQYF. Written as DNA, the CDR3 is TGTGCCAGCAGCCCTACAGGGTTGATGGGAGAGACCCAGTACTTC. Supplemented by reference TRBV7-3 and TRBJ2-5, the full variable domain reads GAGVSQTPSNKVTEKGKYVELRCDPISGHTALYWYRQSLGQGPEFLIYFQGTGAADDSGLPNDRFFAVRPEGSVSTLKIQRTERGDSAVYLCASSPTGLMGETQYFGPGTRLLVL.

The chain links TRBV5-6 to TRBJ2-5, with D tentatively TRBD2 (5 bases). Germline CDR1 and CDR2: SGHDT and YYEEEE. There are 14 residues in the CDR3. The V end lost 2 bases, the J end lost 5 bases, and 13 bases lay between the germline ends. CDR3 amino acids: CASSLIIAWETQYF. The CDR3 DNA follows: TGTGCCAGCAGCTTAATAATAGCGTGGGAGACCCAGTACTTC.

The chain employs TRBV5-8 and TRBJ1-4; a possible D gene is TRBD1 (5 bases). V was trimmed by 0 bases and J by 8 bases, leaving 14 bases between them. CDR3 size: 15 residues. Germline-derived CDR1 and CDR2 are SGHTS and YDEGEE. The DNA for the CDR3 is TGTGCCAGCAGCTTGGACTATGGCGGGACGGAAAAACTGTTTTTT. It specifies CASSLDYGGTEKLFF.

This sequence joins TRBV10-3 and TRBJ1-2; D gene uncertain. The ends were cut back, 4 bases at V and 0 bases at J, with 21 bases in the middle. Germline CDR1 is ENHRY and CDR2 is SYGVKD. This CDR3 comprises 18 residues. The CDR3 is CAISGDLEGVETNYGYTF. Here the CDR3 DNA reads TGTGCCATCAGTGGAGATCTCGAGGGTGTGGAGACTAACTATGGCTACACCTTC.

V gene TRBV6-5 combines with J gene TRBJ1-1, with D maybe TRBD1 (6 bases). V was trimmed by 10 bases and J by 11 bases, leaving 14 bases between them. The CDR3 spans 10 residues. CDR1 is MNHEY, CDR2 SVGAGI, per germline. The CDR3 reads CATKDRKAFF. Written as DNA, the CDR3 is TGTGCCACAAAGGACAGAAAGGCTTTCTTT.

The rearrangement joins TRBV4-1 to TRBJ1-5; 7 bases fit TRBD1. The CDR3 totals 16 residues. V lost 0 bases to trimming and J lost 5 bases; unmatched junction nucleotides: 7. Germline CDR1 reads MGHRA; CDR2 reads YSYEKL. For the CDR3, the DNA is TGCGCCAGCAGCCAAGATGTCGACAGGGCAGATCAGCCCCAGCATTTT. Translation: CASSQDVDRADQPQHF.

The V gene is TRBV4-2, the J gene TRBJ2-3; tentatively, D is TRBD2 (8 bases). The V gene's germline CDR1 is LGHNA and CDR2 YNFKEQ. V gave up 4 bases and J gave up 9 bases, with 20 bases separating them. This CDR3 is built from 15 residues. The CDR3 protein is CASSLSGGGAETQYF. CDR3 bases: TGTGCCAGCAGCCTTTCGGGAGGGGGCGCGGAGACGCAGTATTTT.

The rearrangement joins TRBV7-9 to TRBJ2-5, with D perhaps matching TRBD1 (6 bases). The germline V gene encodes CDR1 SEHNR and CDR2 FQNEAQ (reference sequence). This CDR3 spans 12 amino acids. V dropped 6 bases and J dropped 7 bases, with 12 bases sitting between them. CDR3: CASRNRAGTQYF. DNA of the CDR3: TGTGCCAGCAGGAACAGGGCAGGGACCCAGTACTTC. Full variable domain (rest looked up from reference TRBV7-9 and TRBJ2-5): DTGVSQNPRHKITKRGQNVTFRCDPISEHNRLYWYRQTLGQGPEFLTYFQNEAQLEKSRLLSDRFSAERPKGSFSTLEIQRTEQGDSAMYLCASRNRAGTQYFGPGTRLLVL.